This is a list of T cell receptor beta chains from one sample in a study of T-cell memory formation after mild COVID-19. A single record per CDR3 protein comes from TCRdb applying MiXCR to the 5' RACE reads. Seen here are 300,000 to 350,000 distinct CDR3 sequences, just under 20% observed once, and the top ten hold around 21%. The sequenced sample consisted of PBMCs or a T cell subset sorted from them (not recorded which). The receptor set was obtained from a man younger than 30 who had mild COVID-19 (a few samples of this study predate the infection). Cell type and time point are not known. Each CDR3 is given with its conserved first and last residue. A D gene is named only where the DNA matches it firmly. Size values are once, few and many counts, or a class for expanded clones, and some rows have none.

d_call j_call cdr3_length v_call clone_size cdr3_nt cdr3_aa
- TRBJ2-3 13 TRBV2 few TGTGCCAGCAGTGACGGCTCTAGAGATACGCAGTATTTT CASSDGSRDTQYF
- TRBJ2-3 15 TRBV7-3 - TGTGCCAGCAGCCCAATGGGCGGGGGCACAGATACGCAGTATTTT CASSPMGGGTDTQYF
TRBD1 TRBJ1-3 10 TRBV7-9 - TGTGCCAGCAGATTGGGACAGGGTGATTTT CASRLGQGDF
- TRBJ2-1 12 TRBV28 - TGTGCCAGCAGCAGTAGCGTGAATGAGCAGTTCTTC CASSSSVNEQFF
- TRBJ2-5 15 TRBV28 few TGTGCCAGCACCTGGGGCCCCGGGGGTGAAGAGACCCAGTACTTC CASTWGPGGEETQYF
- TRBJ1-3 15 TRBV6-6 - TGTGCCAGCAGCCGAGGACGGTACTCTGGAAACACCATATATTTT CASSRGRYSGNTIYF
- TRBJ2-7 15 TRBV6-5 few TGTGCCAGCAGCCGAGAAGCCGGGACCACCTACGAGCAGTACTTC CASSREAGTTYEQYF
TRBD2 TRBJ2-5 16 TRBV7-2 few TGTGCCAGCAGCCTCCCCGGACTAGTCGACCAAGAGACCCAGTACTTC CASSLPGLVDQETQYF
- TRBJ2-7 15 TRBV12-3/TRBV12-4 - TGTGCCAGCAGCTCGAGACCCGTTGCCCCCTCAGAGCAGTACTTC CASSSRPVAPSEQYF
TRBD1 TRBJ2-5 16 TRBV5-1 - TGCGCCAGCAGCTTGGACCCCGGGACAGGGTACGAGACCCAGTACTTC CASSLDPGTGYETQYF
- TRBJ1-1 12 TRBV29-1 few TGCAGCATACAGTGGGGGGGGACTGAAGCTTTCTTT CSIQWGGTEAFF
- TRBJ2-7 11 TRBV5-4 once TGTGCCAGCAGCTCGGCACGCGAGCAGTACTTC CASSSAREQYF
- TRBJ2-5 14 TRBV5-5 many TGTGCCAGCAGCTTTAGAGGTCCAGGGGAGACCCAGTACTTC CASSFRGPGETQYF
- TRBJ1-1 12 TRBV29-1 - TGCAGCGTCGGGACTTTGAACACTGAAGCTTTCTTT CSVGTLNTEAFF
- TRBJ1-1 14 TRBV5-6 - TGTGCCAGCAGGCCAGACAACAGGGACACTGAAGCTTTCTTT CASRPDNRDTEAFF
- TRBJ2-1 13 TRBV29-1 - TGCAGCGTAGGGCGACTCGTGGACCCTGAGCAGTTCTTC CSVGRLVDPEQFF
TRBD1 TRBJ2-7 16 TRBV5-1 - TGCGCCAGCAGCAGACCTGGACAGGGGAAATCCTACGAGCAGTACTTC CASSRPGQGKSYEQYF
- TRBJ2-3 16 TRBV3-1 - TGTGCCAGCAGCCGAGAACTAGCTGCGGGCGCAGATACGCAGTATTTT CASSRELAAGADTQYF
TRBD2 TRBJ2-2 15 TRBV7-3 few TGTGCCAGCAGCCGGACTAGCGTAAACACCGGGGAGCTGTTTTTT CASSRTSVNTGELFF
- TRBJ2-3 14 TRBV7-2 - TGTGCCAGCAGCTTAAGCAGGGCTACAGATACGCAGTATTTT CASSLSRATDTQYF
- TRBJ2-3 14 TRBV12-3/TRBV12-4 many TGTGCCAGCAGTTTTAGCAACACAAGAGATACGCAGTATTTT CASSFSNTRDTQYF
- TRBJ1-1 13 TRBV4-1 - TGCGCCAGCAGCGGTGGCTGGGGGTCGTCGGCTTTCTTT CASSGGWGSSAFF
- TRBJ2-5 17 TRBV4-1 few TGCGCCAGCAGCCAAGTCTATCAGACCCAGTACCAAGAGACCCAGTACTTC CASSQVYQTQYQETQYF
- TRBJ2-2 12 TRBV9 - TGTGCCAGCAGCGTGTGGACCGGGGAGCTGTTTTTT CASSVWTGELFF
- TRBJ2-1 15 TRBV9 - TGTGCCAGCAGCGTGGGGCAGGGGCACCACAATGAGCAGTTCTTC CASSVGQGHHNEQFF
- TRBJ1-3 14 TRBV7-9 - TGTGCCAGCAGACCTGCAGGGCCTGGAAACACCATATATTTT CASRPAGPGNTIYF
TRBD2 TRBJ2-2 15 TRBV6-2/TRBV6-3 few TGTGCCAGCAGTCCTGGGACTACCGACACCGGGGAGCTGTTTTTT CASSPGTTDTGELFF
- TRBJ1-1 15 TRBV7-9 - TGTGCCAGCAGCCCCTCAGCTGGAGGAGGCACTGAAGCTTTCTTT CASSPSAGGGTEAFF
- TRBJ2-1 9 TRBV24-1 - TGTGCCACCCGTCCGGAGCAGTTCTTC CATRPEQFF
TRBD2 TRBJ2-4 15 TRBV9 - TGTGCCAGCAGCGCGATGGAGCGGGGTAAAAACATTCAGTACTTC CASSAMERGKNIQYF
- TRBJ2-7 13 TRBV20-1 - TGCAGTGCTAGAACCGGGACAACCTACGAGCAGTACTTC CSARTGTTYEQYF
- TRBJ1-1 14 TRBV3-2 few TGTGCCAGCAGCCAAGATACTCCGGGGACTGAAGCTTTCTTT CASSQDTPGTEAFF
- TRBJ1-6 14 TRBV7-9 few TGTGCCAGCAGCTTAATCACGGGCCCCCAGTCCCTCCACTTT CASSLITGPQSLHF
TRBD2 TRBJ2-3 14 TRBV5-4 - TGTGCCAGCAGACTAGCGGTGGCACCGGATACGCAGTATTTT CASRLAVAPDTQYF
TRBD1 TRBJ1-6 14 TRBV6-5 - TGTGCCAGCAGTTACGGGACAGACCGACGGCCCCTCCACTTT CASSYGTDRRPLHF
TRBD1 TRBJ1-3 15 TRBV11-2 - TGTGCCAGCAGCCGAACAGGGGGCGAAGCAAACACCATATATTTT CASSRTGGEANTIYF
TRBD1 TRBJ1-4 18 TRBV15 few TGTGCCACCAGCAGGGGCCAAAACCTAGGACAGGTCGGGGAAAAACTGTTTTTT CATSRGQNLGQVGEKLFF
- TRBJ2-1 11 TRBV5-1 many TGCGCCAGCAACTCCGGCAATGAGCAGTTCTTC CASNSGNEQFF
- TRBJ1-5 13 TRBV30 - TGTGCCACGGGAGGGGAGCCAAACCAGCCCCAGCATTTT CATGGEPNQPQHF
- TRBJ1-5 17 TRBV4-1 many TGCGCCAGCAGCCAAGATGCAGGGCAACTGAGCAATCAGCCCCAGCATTTT CASSQDAGQLSNQPQHF
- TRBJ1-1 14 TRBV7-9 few TGTGCCAGCAGCTCGGGGGTAACGAACACTGAAGCTTTCTTT CASSSGVTNTEAFF
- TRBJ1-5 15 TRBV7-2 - TGTGCCAGCAGCTTAGGTGTGACGAGGGGCAAGCCCCAGCATTTT CASSLGVTRGKPQHF
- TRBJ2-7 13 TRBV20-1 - TGCAGTGCTAGGGGTACCATCTCCTACGAGCAGTACTTC CSARGTISYEQYF
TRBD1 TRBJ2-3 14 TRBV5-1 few TGCGCCAGCAGCGTGGGACAGGGGTTAGATACGCAGTATTTT CASSVGQGLDTQYF
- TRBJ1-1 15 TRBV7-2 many TGTGCCAGCAGCGGCAGGTTTGGCATGAACACTGAAGCTTTCTTT CASSGRFGMNTEAFF
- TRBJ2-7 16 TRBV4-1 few TGCGCCAGCAGCCAAGAAATAGGAGGGGATACCTACGAGCAGTACTTC CASSQEIGGDTYEQYF
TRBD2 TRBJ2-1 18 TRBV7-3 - TGTGCCAGCAGCCTCGCCGCCGGCGGGGGGACCATTTGGAATGAGCAGTTCTTC CASSLAAGGGTIWNEQFF
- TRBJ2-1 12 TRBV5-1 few TGCGCCAGCAGCTTGGATCTCTATGAGCAGTTCTTC CASSLDLYEQFF
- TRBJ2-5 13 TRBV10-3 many TGTGCCATCAGTGAGTCAGGGGTTGAGACCCAGTACTTC CAISESGVETQYF
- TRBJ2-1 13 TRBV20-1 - TGCAGTGCTACTAGTAGCGGAAACAATGAGCAGTTCTTC CSATSSGNNEQFF
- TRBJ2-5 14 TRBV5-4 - TGTGCCAGCAGTCCCGGGGGGCCTGGGGAGACCCAGTACTTC CASSPGGPGETQYF
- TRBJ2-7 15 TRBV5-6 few TGTGCCAGCAGCTTGCCAGGGGTCCTTGGGAACGAGCAGTACTTC CASSLPGVLGNEQYF
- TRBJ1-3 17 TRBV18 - TGTGCCAGCTCACCCCGACTCCTCGGGAACTCTGGAAACACCATATATTTT CASSPRLLGNSGNTIYF
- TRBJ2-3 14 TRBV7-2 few TGTGCCAGCAGCTTTAGCAATCCCACAGATACGCAGTATTTT CASSFSNPTDTQYF
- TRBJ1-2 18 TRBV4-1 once TGCGCCAGCAGCCAAGATGGGCGACGGGCGGCGAGCGGCTATGGCTACACCTTC CASSQDGRRAASGYGYTF
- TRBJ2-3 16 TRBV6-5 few TGTGCCAGCAGGATTACAGGGAGCCCCCACACAGATACGCAGTATTTT CASRITGSPHTDTQYF
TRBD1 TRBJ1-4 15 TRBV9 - TGTGCCAGCAGCTTCCAGGGGGCGGTTAGTGAAAAACTGTTTTTT CASSFQGAVSEKLFF